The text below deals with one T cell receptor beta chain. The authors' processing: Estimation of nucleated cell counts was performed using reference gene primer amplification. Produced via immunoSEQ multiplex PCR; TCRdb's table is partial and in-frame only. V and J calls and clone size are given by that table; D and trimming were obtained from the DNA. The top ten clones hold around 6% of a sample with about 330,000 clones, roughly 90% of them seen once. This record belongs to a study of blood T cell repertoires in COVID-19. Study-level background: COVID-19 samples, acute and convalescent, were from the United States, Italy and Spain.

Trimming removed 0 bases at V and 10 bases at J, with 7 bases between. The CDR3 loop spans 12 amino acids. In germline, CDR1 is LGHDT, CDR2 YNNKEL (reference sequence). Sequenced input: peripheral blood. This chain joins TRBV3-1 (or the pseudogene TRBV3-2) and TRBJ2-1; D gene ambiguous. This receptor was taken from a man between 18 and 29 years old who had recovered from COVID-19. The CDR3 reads CASSQDREEQFF. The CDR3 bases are TGTGCCAGCAGCCAAGATAGAGAGGAGCAGTTCTTC.